These 30 T cell receptor beta chains originate from one sample sequenced in a study of beta chain features in type 1 diabetes. Every isolated RNA sample was fully reverse transcribed, so sequencing captured expressed TCRB transcripts. TCRdb keeps only in-frame clones here, not all; method: immunoSEQ multiplex PCR. The table records approximately 250,000 clones, roughly an eighth of them present only once. The sequenced material came from naive CD4+ T cells from blood. The receptors originated from a middle-aged woman in good health.

This clone was seen only a few times. The rearrangement uses TRBV27 and TRBJ1-6; 7 nucleotides agree with TRBD1. Germline V gives CDR1 MNHEY, CDR2 SMNVEV (reference sequence). CDR3 length equals 14 residues. J lost 7 bases, V lost 6 bases, and 6 bases had no gene match. The CDR3 region has the DNA TGTGCCAGCAGGCGACAGGGAGAAAATTCACCCCTCCACTTT. The encoded protein is CASRRQGENSPLHF.

This clone has just a few counts. The rearrangement links TRBV19 to TRBJ2-7, with 8 nucleotides matching TRBD2. The CDR3 is made up of 14 amino acids. With 5 bases clipped from V and 3 bases from J, the junction kept 6 bases outside the gene matches. Germline V CDR1 and CDR2: LNHDA, SQIVND (reference sequence). The CDR3 here is CASSRTGGVYEQYF. CDR3 nucleotide sequence: TGTGCCAGTAGTCGGACGGGGGGGGTCTACGAGCAGTACTTC.

The chain is built from TRBV2 and TRBJ2-2; 7 positions agree with TRBD2. The CDR3 runs 15 residues. Trimming cost V 4 bases and J 9 bases; bases outside gene matches: 11. Germline-derived CDR1 and CDR2 are SNHLY and FYNNEI. This CDR3 reads CASSVLADIFRELFF. The CDR3 DNA reads TGTGCCAGCAGTGTGCTAGCGGATATTTTCCGGGAGCTGTTTTTT.

This clone was counted a few times. The chain links TRBV19 to TRBJ2-5; D unresolved. The CDR3 runs to 11 residues. V was trimmed by 7 bases and J by 2 bases, leaving 5 bases between them. CDR1 is LNHDA and CDR2 is SQIVND in the germline V gene (reference sequence). CDR3 in DNA: TGTGCCAGTACTAGTCAAGAGACCCAGTACTTC. Translation gives CASTSQETQYF.

Regarding this clone: The identical CDR3 is also encoded by other nucleotide sequences in the sample. The V gene is TRBV6-5, the J gene TRBJ1-3, with 8 bases fitting TRBD1. CDR1 is MNHEY, CDR2 SVGAGI, per germline. The CDR3 runs 14 residues. J was trimmed by 4 bases and V by 8 bases; bases with no gene match: 7. CDR3 loop: CASSPDRAGNTIYF. The CDR3 bases are TGTGCCAGCTCCCCGGACAGGGCGGGAAACACCATATATTTT.

V is TRBV6-5 and J is TRBJ2-7; possibly TRBD2 for D (5 bases). The ends were cut back, 0 bases at V and 5 bases at J, with 17 bases in the middle. This CDR3 contains 16 residues. Germline CDR1 MNHEY, CDR2 SVGAGI. The CDR3, as DNA: TGTGCCAGCAGTTACTCGTCCCCTCGACTACGAGACGAGCAGTACTTC. This gives the protein CASSYSSPRLRDEQYF.

This clone was seen a handful of times. The rearrangement links TRBV5-6 to TRBJ2-5; 7 bases fit TRBD2. Trimming cost V 3 bases and J 3 bases; bases outside gene matches: 5. CDR1 and CDR2 (germline): SGHDT, YYEEEE. CDR3 length equals 14 residues. As DNA, the CDR3 is TGTGCCAGCAGCTGGGCGGCGGGGGAAGAGACCCAGTACTTC. It is translated as CASSWAAGEETQYF.

The V gene is TRBV7-9, the J gene TRBJ2-5; TRBD2 matches 13 bases. The CDR3 is made up of 17 amino acids. Looked up from germline, CDR1 is SEHNR and CDR2 is FQNEAQ (reference sequence). V was clipped by 6 bases and J by 5 bases; unmatched bases: 12. CDR3 nucleotides: TGTGCCAGCAGTTTCCCGGGACTAGCGGGACTCAGGGAGACCCAGTACTTC. As protein: CASSFPGLAGLRETQYF.

V usage is TRBV18 and J usage is TRBJ2-7; no definite D call. This CDR3 is 14 amino acids long. Germline V gene sequence: CDR1 KGHSH, CDR2 LQKENI. V was cut by 3 bases and J by 6 bases, with 15 bases left in between. The CDR3 here is CASSPPTMRSEQYF. The CDR3, as DNA: TGTGCCAGCTCACCTCCCACAATGAGGTCCGAGCAGTACTTC.

The J gene is TRBJ2-5, the V gene TRBV10-3; 7 bases are shared with TRBD1. The J call may be faulty, since TRBJ2-7 better matches the DNA end. Looked up from germline, CDR1 is ENHRY and CDR2 is SYGVKD. The CDR3 consists of 12 residues. The CDR3 reads CAISGQGYEQYF. Here the CDR3 DNA reads TGTGCCATCAGTGGACAGGGTTACGAGCAGTACTTC.

The chain recombines TRBV5-6 with TRBJ2-5; 7 positions agree with TRBD2. Trimming cost V 2 bases and J 2 bases; bases outside gene matches: 6. Germline V gene sequence: CDR1 SGHDT, CDR2 YYEEEE. The CDR3 is made up of 15 amino acids. This chain's CDR3 is CASSFEPGLQETQYF. The CDR3 DNA sequence: TGTGCCAGCAGCTTCGAACCGGGACTACAAGAGACCCAGTACTTC.

The CDR3 nucleotides read TGTGCCAGCAGCTTGGAGTTTGGACAGGGACAAGGCTACACCTTC. As protein: CASSLEFGQGQGYTF. The J gene is TRBJ1-2, the V gene TRBV5-4, with TRBD1 matching 8 bases. Germline CDR1 reads SGHNT; CDR2 reads YYREEE (reference sequence). J lost 8 bases, V lost 0 bases, and 9 bases had no gene match. This CDR3 has 15 residues.

This clone was counted between two and nine times. This sequence joins TRBV19 and TRBJ1-2; no clear D gene. Germline lookup yields CDR1 LNHDA and CDR2 SQIVND (reference sequence). The V end was cut by 10 bases, the J end by 4 bases, with 7 bases between. The CDR3 is 10 amino acids. The CDR3 protein is CATSGYGYTF. The CDR3 region has the DNA TGTGCCACCTCCGGCTATGGCTACACCTTC.

The rearrangement joins TRBV14 to TRBJ2-2, with a tentative D call TRBD2 (6 bases). The CDR3 is made up of 17 amino acids. V lost 5 bases and J 1 base, leaving 17 bases between the germline ends. In germline, CDR1 is SGHDN, CDR2 FVKESK. CDR3 amino acids: CASSTLEGQMNTGELFF. CDR3 DNA sequence: TGTGCCAGCAGCACATTGGAGGGCCAGATGAACACCGGGGAGCTGTTTTTT.

The rearrangement joins TRBV7-9 to TRBJ1-2; D may be TRBD1 (5 bases). Trimming pared 4 bases from V and 3 bases from J, leaving 9 bases between. CDR1 SEHNR and CDR2 FQNEAQ come from the germline V gene (reference sequence). The CDR3 loop spans 13 amino acids. CDR3 amino acids: CASSSRVDYGYTF. DNA of the CDR3: TGTGCCAGCAGCTCCAGGGTCGACTATGGCTACACCTTC.

This clone was observed a handful of times. The genes are TRBV19 and TRBJ1-5; D is possibly TRBD1 (6 bases). Germline assignment: CDR1 LNHDA and CDR2 SQIVND (reference sequence). The CDR3 is made up of 13 amino acids. V gave up 11 bases and J gave up 1 base, with 12 bases separating them. The CDR3 DNA reads TGTGCCGGGGGGGCAGGGAGCAATCAGCCCCAGCATTTT. It is translated as CAGGAGSNQPQHF.

This clone was counted between two and nine times. This chain connects TRBV6-6 to TRBJ1-2; D not certain. V lost 5 bases to trimming and J lost 2 bases, with 6 bases between them. This CDR3 has 12 amino acids. Germline CDR1 MNHNY, CDR2 SVGAGI (reference sequence). CDR3 in DNA: TGTGCCAGCAGTCCGGGGAACTATGGCTACACCTTC. Protein product: CASSPGNYGYTF.

This clone was counted a few times. This rearrangement joins TRBV18 to TRBJ2-1; D gene uncertain. The V gene lost 6 bases and the J gene lost 10 bases, with 10 bases spanning the gap. The V gene's germline CDR1 is KGHSH and CDR2 LQKENI. The CDR3 has 11 residues. CDR3 sequence: CASSGGNEQFF. The CDR3 region has the DNA TGTGCCAGCTCCGGCGGCAACGAGCAGTTCTTC.

V gene TRBV9 combines with J gene TRBJ2-7, with 9 positions matching TRBD1. With V trimmed by 4 bases and J by 2 bases, 7 bases remained unmatched. The CDR3 consists of 15 residues. The germline gives CDR1 SGDLS, CDR2 YYNGEE. CDR3 loop: CASSPRDRAAYEQYF. For the CDR3, the DNA is TGTGCCAGCAGCCCCCGGGACAGGGCTGCCTACGAGCAGTACTTC.

On this clone itself: The identical CDR3 is also encoded by other nucleotide sequences in the sample. The chain has TRBV5-1 and TRBJ2-3; 13 bases align to TRBD2. CDR1 is SGHRS and CDR2 is YFSETQ in the germline V gene. V was pared by 3 bases and J by 6 bases, with 4 bases of the junction left unmatched. This CDR3 contains 15 residues. In DNA, the CDR3 is TGCGCCAGCAGCTCGGGACTAGCGGGGACCGATACGCAGTATTTT. It encodes CASSSGLAGTDTQYF.

There are a few counts of this clone. This chain joins TRBV25-1 and TRBJ1-1; D gene ambiguous. The CDR3 length is 15 residues. Between the trimmed V and J ends, which lost 1 base and 8 bases, there was a span of 17 bases. Germline V CDR1 and CDR2: MGHDK, SYGVNS. In DNA form, the CDR3 reads TGTGCCAGCAGTGAATTTATTGGGCCGAAGAGCGAAGCTTTCTTT. Amino acid sequence: CASSEFIGPKSEAFF.

The rearrangement uses TRBV29-1 and TRBJ2-3, with 9 nucleotides matching TRBD1. The CDR3 has 13 residues. The germline gives CDR1 SQVTM, CDR2 ANQGSEA. V lost 7 bases to trimming and J lost 9 bases; unmatched junction nucleotides: 11. The CDR3 loop is CSDRTGDFRTQYF. For the CDR3, the DNA is TGCAGCGATCGGACAGGGGACTTTAGAACGCAGTATTTT.

This clone was seen many times. This sequence joins TRBV4-1 and TRBJ2-2; D is perhaps TRBD1 (5 bases). Trimming removed 4 bases at V and 2 bases at J, with 8 bases between. The CDR3 runs to 14 residues. Germline-derived CDR1 and CDR2 are MGHRA and YSYEKL. In nucleotides, the CDR3 is TGCGCCAGCAGCCTCAGGGAAAACACCGGGGAGCTGTTTTTT. Translated: CASSLRENTGELFF.

This chain joins TRBV6-5 and TRBJ2-7; D perhaps matches TRBD2 (5 bases). This CDR3 is built from 15 residues. Trimming shortened V by 4 bases and J by 4 bases, and 17 bases separated the two germline ends. Germline V lookup: CDR1 MNHEY, CDR2 SVGAGI. The DNA for the CDR3 is TGTGCCAGCAGTTCTGTTAGGGCGGGCTCTTACGAGCAGTACTTC. Protein product: CASSSVRAGSYEQYF.

This clone occurred a few times. The J gene is TRBJ1-5, the V gene TRBV29-1, with D possibly TRBD1 on 5 matching bases. V lost 7 bases and J lost 0, with 10 bases in between. The germline V gene encodes CDR1 SQVTM and CDR2 ANQGSEA. The CDR3 runs to 13 residues. In nucleotides, the CDR3 is TGCAGCGCTGGACAAGATAGCAATCAGCCCCAGCATTTT. Its protein product is CSAGQDSNQPQHF.

Notes on this clone: Sequence at one end of the junction differs from germline and may be a read error. The J gene is TRBJ2-5, the V gene TRBV10-3, with TRBD2 identical over 11 bases. This CDR3 is built from 14 residues. Germline V CDR1 and CDR2: ENHRY, SYGVKD. Here the CDR3 reads CAISELAGVETQYF. CDR3 DNA: TGTGCCATCAGTGAACTAGCGGGGGTGGAGACACAGTACTTC.

The rearrangement uses TRBV5-1 and TRBJ1-1, with D possibly matching TRBD1 (5 bases). In germline, CDR1 is SGHRS, CDR2 YFSETQ. CDR3 size: 13 residues. Trimming removed 4 bases from V and 3 bases from J, with 10 bases in between. The CDR3 coding sequence is TGCGCCAGCAGCAAGACAGAGTACACTGAAGCTTTCTTT. Translation gives CASSKTEYTEAFF.

This chain's CDR3 is CASSRPGQGFNGYTF. The DNA of the CDR3 is TGTGCCAGCAGCCGCCCGGGACAAGGGTTCAATGGCTACACCTTC. J is TRBJ1-2 and V is TRBV11-2, with D tentatively TRBD1 (6 bases). This CDR3 spans 15 amino acids. V was trimmed by 5 bases and J by 6 bases, leaving 19 bases between them. The V gene's germline CDR1 is SGHAT and CDR2 FQNNGV.

V usage is TRBV6-1 and J usage is TRBJ1-1; TRBD1 aligns across 7 bases. The CDR3 length is 14 residues. V lost 7 bases, J lost 2 bases, and 7 bases stayed unmatched. From germline, CDR1 is MNHNS and CDR2 SASEGT. DNA for the CDR3: TGTGCCAGCATCGTACAGGGGACCAACACTGAAGCTTTCTTT. This encodes CASIVQGTNTEAFF.

This clone has just a few counts. The rearrangement uses TRBV7-6 and TRBJ1-5; no clear D. Trimming took 5 bases from V and 7 from J, leaving 9 bases between them. The V gene's germline CDR1 is SGHVS and CDR2 FNYEAQ. CDR3 length: 12 residues. CDR3 sequence (DNA): TGTGCCAGCAGCCCGGGTGGGCAGCCCCAGCATTTT. Translating gives CASSPGGQPQHF.